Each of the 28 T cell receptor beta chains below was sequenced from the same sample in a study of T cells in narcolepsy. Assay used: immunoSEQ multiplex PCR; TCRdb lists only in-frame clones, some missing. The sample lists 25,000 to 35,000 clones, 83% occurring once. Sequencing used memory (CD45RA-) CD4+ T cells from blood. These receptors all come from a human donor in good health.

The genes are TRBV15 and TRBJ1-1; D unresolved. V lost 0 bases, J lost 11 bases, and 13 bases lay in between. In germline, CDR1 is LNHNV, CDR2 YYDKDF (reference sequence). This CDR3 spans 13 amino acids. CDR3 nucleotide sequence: TGTGCCACCAGCAGAGAAAATGGGTACAGTGCTTTCTTT. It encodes CATSRENGYSAFF.

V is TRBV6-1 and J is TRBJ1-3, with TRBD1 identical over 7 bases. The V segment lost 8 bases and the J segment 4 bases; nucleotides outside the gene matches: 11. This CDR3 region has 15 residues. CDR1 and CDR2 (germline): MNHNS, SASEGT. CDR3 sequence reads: CASGTPGQPGNTIYF. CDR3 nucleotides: TGTGCCAGCGGTACTCCGGGACAGCCGGGAAACACCATATATTTT.

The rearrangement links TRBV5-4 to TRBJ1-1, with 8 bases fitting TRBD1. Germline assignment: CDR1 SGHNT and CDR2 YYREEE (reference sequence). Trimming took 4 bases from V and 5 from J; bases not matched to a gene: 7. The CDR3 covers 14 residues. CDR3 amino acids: CASSPTRQGTEAFF. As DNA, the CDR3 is TGTGCCAGCAGCCCGACGAGACAGGGGACTGAAGCTTTCTTT.

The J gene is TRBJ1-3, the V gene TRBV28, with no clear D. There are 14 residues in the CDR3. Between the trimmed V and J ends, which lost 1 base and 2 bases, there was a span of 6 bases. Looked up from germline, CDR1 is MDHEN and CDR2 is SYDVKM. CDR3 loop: CASSLYSAGNTIYF. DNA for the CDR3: TGTGCCAGCAGTTTATACTCAGCTGGAAACACCATATATTTT.

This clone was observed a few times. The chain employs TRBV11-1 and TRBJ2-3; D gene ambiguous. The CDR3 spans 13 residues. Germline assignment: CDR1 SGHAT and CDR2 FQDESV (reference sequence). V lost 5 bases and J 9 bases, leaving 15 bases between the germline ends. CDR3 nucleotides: TGTGCCAGCAGCCCGCCGCTAGTCGGGACGCAGTATTTT. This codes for CASSPPLVGTQYF.

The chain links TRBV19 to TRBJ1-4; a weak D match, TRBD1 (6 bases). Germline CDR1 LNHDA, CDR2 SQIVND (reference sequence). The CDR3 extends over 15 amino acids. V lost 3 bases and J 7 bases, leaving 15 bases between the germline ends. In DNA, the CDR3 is TGTGCCAGTAGTATGGGGGCAGGGAATGGTGAAAAACTGTTTTTT. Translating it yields CASSMGAGNGEKLFF. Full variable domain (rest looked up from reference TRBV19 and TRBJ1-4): DGGITQSPKYLFRKEGQNVTLSCEQNLNHDAMYWYRQDPGQGLRLIYYSQIVNDFQKGDIAEGYSVSREKKESFPLTVTSAQKNPTAFYLCASSMGAGNGEKLFFGSGTQLSVL.

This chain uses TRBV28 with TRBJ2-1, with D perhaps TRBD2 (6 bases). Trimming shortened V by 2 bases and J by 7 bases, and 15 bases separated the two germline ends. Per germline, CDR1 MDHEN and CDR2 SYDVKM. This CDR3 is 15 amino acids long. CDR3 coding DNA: TGTGCCAGCAGTTTAGGAGGGATGGCGGGGAATGAGCAGTTCTTC. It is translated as CASSLGGMAGNEQFF.

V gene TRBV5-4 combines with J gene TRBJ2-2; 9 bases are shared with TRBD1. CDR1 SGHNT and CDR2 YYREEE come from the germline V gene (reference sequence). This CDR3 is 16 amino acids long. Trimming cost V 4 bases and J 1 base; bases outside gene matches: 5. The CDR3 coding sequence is TGTGCCAGCAGCCGGACAGGGGTGGAGAACACCGGGGAGCTGTTTTTT. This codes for CASSRTGVENTGELFF.

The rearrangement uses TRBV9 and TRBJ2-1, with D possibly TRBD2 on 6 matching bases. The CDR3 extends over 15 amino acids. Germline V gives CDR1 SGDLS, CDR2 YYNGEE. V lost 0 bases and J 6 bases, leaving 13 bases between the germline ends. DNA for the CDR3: TGTGCCAGCAGCGTAGGGTTAGCGGTCAGCAATGAGCAGTTCTTC. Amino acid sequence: CASSVGLAVSNEQFF. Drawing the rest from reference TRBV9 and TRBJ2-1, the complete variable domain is DSGVTQTPKHLITATGQRVTLRCSPRSGDLSVYWYQQSLDQGLQFLIQYYNGEERAKGNILERFSAQQFPDLHSELNLSSLELGDSALYFCASSVGLAVSNEQFFGPGTRLTVL.

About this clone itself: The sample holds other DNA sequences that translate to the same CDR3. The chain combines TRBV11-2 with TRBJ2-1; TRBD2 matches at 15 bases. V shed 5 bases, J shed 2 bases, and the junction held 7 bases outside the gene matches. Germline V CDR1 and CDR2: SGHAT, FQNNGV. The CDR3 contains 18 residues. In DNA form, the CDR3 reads TGTGCCAGCAGCCGGGGACTAGCGGGGGGTCTCCCCTACAATGAGCAGTTCTTC. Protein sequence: CASSRGLAGGLPYNEQFF.

The CDR3 sequence is CASSEAPGPPDLHF. The CDR3 nucleotides are TGTGCCAGCAGTGAGGCGCCAGGGCCTCCAGACCTCCACTTT. J is TRBJ1-6 and V is TRBV2; D perhaps matches TRBD1 (5 bases). The V gene lost 3 bases and the J gene lost 15 bases, with 18 bases spanning the gap. The germline V gene has CDR1 SNHLY and CDR2 FYNNEI. The CDR3 runs to 14 residues.

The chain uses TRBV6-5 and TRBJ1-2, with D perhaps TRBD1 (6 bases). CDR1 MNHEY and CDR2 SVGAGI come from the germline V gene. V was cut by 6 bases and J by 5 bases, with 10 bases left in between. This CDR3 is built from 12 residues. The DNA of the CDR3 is TGTGCCAGCAGAAGGGGGGTGTATGGCTACACCTTC. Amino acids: CASRRGVYGYTF.

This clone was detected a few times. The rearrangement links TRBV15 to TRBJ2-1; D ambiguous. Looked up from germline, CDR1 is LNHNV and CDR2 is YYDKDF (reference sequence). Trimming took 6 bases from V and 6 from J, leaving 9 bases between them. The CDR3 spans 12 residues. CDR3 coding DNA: TGTGCCACCAGTCACACTACCAATGAGCAGTTCTTC. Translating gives CATSHTTNEQFF.

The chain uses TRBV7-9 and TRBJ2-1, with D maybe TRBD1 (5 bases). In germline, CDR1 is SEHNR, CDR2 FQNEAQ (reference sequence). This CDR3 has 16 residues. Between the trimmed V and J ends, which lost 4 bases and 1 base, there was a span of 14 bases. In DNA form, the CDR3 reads TGTGCCAGCAGCTCCACTGGGGCGCAGTCCTACAATGAGCAGTTCTTC. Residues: CASSSTGAQSYNEQFF.

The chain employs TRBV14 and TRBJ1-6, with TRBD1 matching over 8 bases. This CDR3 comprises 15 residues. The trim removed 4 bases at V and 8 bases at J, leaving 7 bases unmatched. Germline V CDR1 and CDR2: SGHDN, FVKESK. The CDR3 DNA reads TGTGCCAGCAGCCTTGGGACAGGAGGGCATTCACCCCTCCACTTT. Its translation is CASSLGTGGHSPLHF. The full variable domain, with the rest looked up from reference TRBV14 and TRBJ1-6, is EAGVTQFPSHSVIEKGQTVTLRCDPISGHDNLYWYRRVMGKEIKFLLHFVKESKQDESGMPNNRFLAERTGGTYSTLKVQPAELEDSGVYFCASSLGTGGHSPLHFGNGTRLTVT.

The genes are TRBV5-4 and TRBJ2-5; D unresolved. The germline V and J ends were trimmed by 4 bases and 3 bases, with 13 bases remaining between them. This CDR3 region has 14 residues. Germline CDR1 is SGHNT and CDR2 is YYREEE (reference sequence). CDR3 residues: CASSAPRQKETQYF. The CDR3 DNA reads TGTGCCAGCAGCGCCCCGAGACAAAAAGAGACCCAGTACTTC. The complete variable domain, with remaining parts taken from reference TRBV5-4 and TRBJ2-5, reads ETGVTQSPTHLIKTRGQQVTLRCSSQSGHNTVSWYQQALGQGPQFIFQYYREEENGRGNFPPRFSGLQFPNYSSELNVNALELDDSALYLCASSAPRQKETQYFGPGTRLLVL.

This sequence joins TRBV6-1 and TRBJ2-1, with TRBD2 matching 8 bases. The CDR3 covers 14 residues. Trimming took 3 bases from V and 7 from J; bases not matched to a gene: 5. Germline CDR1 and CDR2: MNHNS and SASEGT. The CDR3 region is CASSDGGAGNEQFF. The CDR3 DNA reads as TGTGCCAGCAGTGACGGGGGGGCTGGAAATGAGCAGTTCTTC.

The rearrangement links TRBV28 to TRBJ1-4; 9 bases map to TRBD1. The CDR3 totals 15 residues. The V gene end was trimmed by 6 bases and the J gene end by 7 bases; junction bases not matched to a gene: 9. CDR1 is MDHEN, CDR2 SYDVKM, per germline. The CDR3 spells CASRRQGGRGEKLFF. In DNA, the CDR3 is TGTGCCAGCAGACGACAGGGGGGACGGGGTGAAAAACTGTTTTTT.

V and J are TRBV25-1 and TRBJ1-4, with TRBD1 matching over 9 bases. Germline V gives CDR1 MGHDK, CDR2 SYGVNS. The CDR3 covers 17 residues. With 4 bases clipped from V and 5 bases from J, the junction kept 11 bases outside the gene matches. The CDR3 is CASSAPPGDRENEKLFF. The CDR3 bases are TGTGCCAGCAGTGCCCCACCTGGGGACAGGGAGAATGAAAAACTGTTTTTT.

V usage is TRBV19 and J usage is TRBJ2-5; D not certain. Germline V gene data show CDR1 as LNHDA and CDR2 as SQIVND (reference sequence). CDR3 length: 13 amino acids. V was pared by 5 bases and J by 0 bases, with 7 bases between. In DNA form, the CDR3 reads TGTGCCAGTAGTCGTGACTACCAAGAGACCCAGTACTTC. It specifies CASSRDYQETQYF.

DNA of the CDR3: TGCGCCAGCAGCTTGGTTCCAGGGCTAGAGACCCAGTACTTC. Its translation: CASSLVPGLETQYF. The rearrangement joins TRBV5-1 to TRBJ2-5; perhaps TRBD1 as D (5 bases). Germline loops: CDR1 SGHRS, CDR2 YFSETQ. This CDR3 comprises 14 residues. Trimming cost V 0 bases and J 4 bases, with 10 bases left between them.

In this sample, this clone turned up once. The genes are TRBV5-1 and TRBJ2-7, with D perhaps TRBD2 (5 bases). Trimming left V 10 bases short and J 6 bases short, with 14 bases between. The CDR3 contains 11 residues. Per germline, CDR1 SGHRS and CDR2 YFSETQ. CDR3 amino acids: CAYSRRCEQYV. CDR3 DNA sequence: TGCGCCTATAGCCGGAGGTGCGAGCAGTACGTC.

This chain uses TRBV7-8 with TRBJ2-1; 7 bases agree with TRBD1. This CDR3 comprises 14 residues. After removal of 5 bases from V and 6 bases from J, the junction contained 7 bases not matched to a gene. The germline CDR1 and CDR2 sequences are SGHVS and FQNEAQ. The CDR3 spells CASSEDRVGNEQFF. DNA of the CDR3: TGTGCCAGCAGCGAAGACAGGGTCGGCAATGAGCAGTTCTTC. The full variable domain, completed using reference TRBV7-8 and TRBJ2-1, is GAGVSQSPRYKVAKRGQDVALRCDPISGHVSLFWYQQALGQGPEFLTYFQNEAQLDKSGLPSDRFFAERPEGSVSTLKIQRTQQEDSAVYLCASSEDRVGNEQFFGPGTRLTVL.

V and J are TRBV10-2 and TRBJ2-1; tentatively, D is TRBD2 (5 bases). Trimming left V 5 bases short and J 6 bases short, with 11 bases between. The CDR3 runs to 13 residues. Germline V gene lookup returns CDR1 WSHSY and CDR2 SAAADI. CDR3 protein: CASSQGLGNEQFF. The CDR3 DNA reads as TGCGCCAGCAGTCAAGGACTGGGCAATGAGCAGTTCTTC.

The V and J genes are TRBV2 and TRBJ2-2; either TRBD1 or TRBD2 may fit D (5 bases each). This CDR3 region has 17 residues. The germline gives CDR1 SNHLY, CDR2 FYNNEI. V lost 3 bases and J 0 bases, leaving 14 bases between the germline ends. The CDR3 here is CASSEVVRETNTGELFF. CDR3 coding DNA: TGTGCCAGCAGTGAGGTAGTCAGGGAGACGAACACCGGGGAGCTGTTTTTT.

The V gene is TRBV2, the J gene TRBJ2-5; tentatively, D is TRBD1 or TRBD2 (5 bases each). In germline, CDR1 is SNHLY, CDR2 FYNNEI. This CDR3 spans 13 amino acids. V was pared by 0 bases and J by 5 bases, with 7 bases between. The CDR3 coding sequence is TGTGCCAGCAGTGAAGCGGGGGTCGAGACCCAGTACTTC. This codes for CASSEAGVETQYF.

DNA of the CDR3: TGTGCCAGCAGCTTGGTCGGGGAAAACATTCAGTACTTC. Residues: CASSLVGENIQYF. The chain links TRBV5-6 to TRBJ2-4; TRBD2 is a possible D gene (5 bases). The germline V gene encodes CDR1 SGHDT and CDR2 YYEEEE. The CDR3 loop spans 13 amino acids. The V gene lost 0 bases and the J gene lost 5 bases, with 6 bases spanning the gap.

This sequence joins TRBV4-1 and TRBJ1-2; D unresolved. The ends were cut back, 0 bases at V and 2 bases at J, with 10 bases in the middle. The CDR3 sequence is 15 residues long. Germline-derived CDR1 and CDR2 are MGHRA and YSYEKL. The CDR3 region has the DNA TGCGCCAGCAGCCAAGAAGTCAGCTTCAACTATGGCTACACCTTC. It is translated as CASSQEVSFNYGYTF.